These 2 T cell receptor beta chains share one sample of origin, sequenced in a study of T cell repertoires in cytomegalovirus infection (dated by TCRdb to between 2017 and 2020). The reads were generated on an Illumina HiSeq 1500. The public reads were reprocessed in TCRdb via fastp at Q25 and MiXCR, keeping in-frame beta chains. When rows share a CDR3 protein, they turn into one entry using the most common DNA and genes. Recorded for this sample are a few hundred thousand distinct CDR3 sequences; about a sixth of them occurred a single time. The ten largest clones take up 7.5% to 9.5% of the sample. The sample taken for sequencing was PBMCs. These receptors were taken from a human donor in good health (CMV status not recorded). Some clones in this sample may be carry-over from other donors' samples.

The CDR3 sequence: CASSLTGRVQETQYF. The CDR3 DNA reads as TGTGCCAGCAGCTTGACTGGCAGGGTACAAGAGACCCAGTACTTC. The V call is TRBV5-4, the J call TRBJ2-5; weak D call: TRBD1 (5 bases). This CDR3 contains 15 residues. V gave up 1 base and J gave up 2 bases, with 12 bases separating them. Germline CDR1 reads SGHNT; CDR2 reads YYREEE (reference sequence).

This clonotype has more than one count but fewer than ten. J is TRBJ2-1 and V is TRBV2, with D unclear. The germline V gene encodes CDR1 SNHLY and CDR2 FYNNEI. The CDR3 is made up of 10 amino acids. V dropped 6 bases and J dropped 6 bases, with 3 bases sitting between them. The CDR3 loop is CASRINEQFF. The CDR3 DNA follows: TGTGCCAGCAGGATCAATGAGCAGTTCTTC.